This TCR beta chain is drawn from a study of a mutant IDH1 vaccine in newly diagnosed glioma. Study-wide results and limits: Seemingly, pseudoprogression had no relation to changes in the top peripheral T cell clonotypes.

This clone appeared once. What it binds is unknown. The trim removed 0 bases at V and 3 bases at J, leaving 7 bases unmatched. The CDR3 sequence is 18 residues long. CDR1 is MGHRA, CDR2 YSYEKL, per germline. Using immunoSEQ multiplex PCR, the repertoire was profiled, and TCRdb retains in-frame clones only, with some absent. The sample holds around 54,000 clones, 85% to 90% seen once. Described time point: week 35, safety follow-up. A single vaccine dose contained 300 ug of mutant IDH1 20-mer peptide, and topical imiquimod was used with it. The sample consisted of PBMCs, taken from a glioma patient whose treatment included an IDH1 peptide vaccine. The rearrangement joins TRBV4-1 to TRBJ2-3, with TRBD2 identical over 12 bases. The sequence was obtained from a man aged 35 to 55 with glioma. In DNA form, the CDR3 reads TGCGCCAGCAGCCAAGACGAATCTAGCGGGAGGGGTACAGATACGCAGTATTTT. Amino acid sequence: CASSQDESSGRGTDTQYF.